The 5 T cell receptor beta chains listed next were all sequenced from one sample in a study of CD8 T cells in ankylosing spondylitis. TCRdb processed the 5' RACE reads anew with MiXCR; each CDR3 protein has one entry. The sample includes about 240,000 distinct CDR3 sequences, 9.5% to 12% of them seen just once. The sequenced material came from blood, either unsorted or a sorted T cell fraction (not recorded which). Receptors were obtained from a male donor with ankylosing spondylitis or in good health (not recorded which).

This clonotype was seen repeatedly, ten times or more. The chain links TRBV5-1 to TRBJ1-1, with TRBD1 identical over 8 bases. V lost 4 bases and J lost 5; bases outside the gene matches: 10. The CDR3 is made up of 15 amino acids. Germline-derived CDR1 and CDR2 are SGHRS and YFSETQ. CDR3 nucleotides: TGCGCCAGCAGCCGGACAGGGCAAAGTGGGACTGAAGCTTTCTTT. Residues: CASSRTGQSGTEAFF. Drawing the rest from reference TRBV5-1 and TRBJ1-1, the complete variable domain is KAGVTQTPRYLIKTRGQQVTLSCSPISGHRSVSWYQQTPGQGLQFLFEYFSETQRNKGNFPGRFSGRQFSNSRSEMNVSTLELGDSALYLCASSRTGQSGTEAFFGQGTRLTVV.

This clonotype came up many times. The chain uses TRBV20-1 and TRBJ1-3, with unresolved D. V lost 6 bases, J lost 2 bases, and 17 bases lay in between. The germline V gene encodes CDR1 DFQATT and CDR2 SNEGSKA (reference sequence). This CDR3 has 15 amino acids. The CDR3 coding sequence is TGCAGTGCATTGGCATTGGGAGAACCTGGAAACACCATATATTTT. It is translated as CSALALGEPGNTIYF.

This clonotype was observed many times. The chain carries TRBV20-1 and TRBJ2-5; D ambiguous. The CDR3 covers 13 residues. CDR1 is DFQATT and CDR2 is SNEGSKA in the germline V gene (reference sequence). V was pared by 0 bases and J by 5 bases, with 10 bases between. The CDR3 loop reads CSARDLQWETQYF. DNA for the CDR3: TGCAGTGCTAGAGACCTGCAGTGGGAGACCCAGTACTTC.

This clonotype was picked up a small number of times. The chain combines TRBV9 with TRBJ2-7, with D perhaps matching TRBD1 or TRBD2 (5 bases each). Trimming shortened V by 2 bases and J by 4 bases, and 16 bases separated the two germline ends. In germline, CDR1 is SGDLS, CDR2 YYNGEE. The CDR3 sequence is 15 residues long. The CDR3 reads CASSVSGTDTYEQYF. The CDR3 nucleotides read TGTGCCAGCAGCGTGTCTGGGACGGATACTTACGAGCAGTACTTC.

The table lists this clonotype with a few counts. The V and J genes are TRBV7-2 and TRBJ2-2; D may correspond to TRBD1 or TRBD2 (6 bases each). Germline-derived CDR1 and CDR2 are SGHTA and FQGNSA. CDR3 length: 15 residues. V shed 7 bases and J shed 1 base, with 13 bases lying between them. The DNA of the CDR3 is TGTGCCAGCACCGATAGGGGGGAGAACACCGGGGAGCTGTTTTTT. It codes for CASTDRGENTGELFF.